This T cell receptor (beta chain) was captured in a study of T cell responses to AZD1222 COVID-19 vaccine. Deletions cut 5 bases from V and 1 base from J, with 15 bases between. In germline, CDR1 is SGHTA, CDR2 FQGNSA. The CDR3 length is 15 residues. Some clones are missing from TCRdb's copy, which holds only in-frame ones; the method was immunoSEQ multiplex PCR. The sample yields about 120,000 clones, roughly nine tenths seen once. The genes are TRBV7-2 and TRBJ2-7, with a weak D call TRBD2 (7 bases). This specimen consisted of peripheral blood, obtained 28 days after the second AZD1222 dose. The clonotype was recovered from an adult who received the AZD1222 COVID-19 vaccine. CDR3 sequence (DNA): TGTGCCAGCAGCCCCCCGAGGGGGGGGTCCTACGAGCAGTACTTC. Translated, it gives CASSPPRGGSYEQYF.